Given below is one TCR beta chain in context. Libraries were prepared by immunoSEQ multiplex PCR; TCRdb keeps only in-frame clonotypes and omits some of them. The table lists roughly 93,000 clones, 86% of them singletons. The treatment denotes: preoperative locoregional IRX-2 cytokine immunotherapy. Samples came from a phase Ib trial of preoperative locoregional IRX-2 cytokine immunotherapy. This record comes from a study of preoperative IRX-2 immunotherapy in early breast cancer. This CDR3 has 13 residues. The ends were cut back, 5 bases at V and 0 bases at J, with 7 bases in the middle. CDR1 and CDR2 from the germline V gene are LNHDA and SQIVND (reference sequence).

The chain links TRBV19 to TRBJ1-1, with D unclear. The sample here was tumor tissue, taken after IRX-2 immunotherapy. This TCR was recovered from a human donor with breast cancer. The CDR3 DNA follows: TGTGCCAGTAGTGGCCAGTTGAACACTGAAGCTTTCTTT. Translated, it gives CASSGQLNTEAFF.